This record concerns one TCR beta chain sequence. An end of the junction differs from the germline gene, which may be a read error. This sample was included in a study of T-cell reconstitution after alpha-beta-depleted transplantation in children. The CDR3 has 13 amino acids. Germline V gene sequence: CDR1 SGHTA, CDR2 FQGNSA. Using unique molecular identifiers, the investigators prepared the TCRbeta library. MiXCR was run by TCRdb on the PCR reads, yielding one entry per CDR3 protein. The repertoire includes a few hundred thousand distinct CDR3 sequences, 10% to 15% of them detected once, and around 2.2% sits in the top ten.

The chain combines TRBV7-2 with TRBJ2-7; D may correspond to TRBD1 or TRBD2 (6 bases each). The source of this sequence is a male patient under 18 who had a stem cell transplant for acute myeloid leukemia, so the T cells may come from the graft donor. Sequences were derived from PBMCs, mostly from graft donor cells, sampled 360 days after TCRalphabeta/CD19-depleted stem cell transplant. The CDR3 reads CASSLWQEGEQNF. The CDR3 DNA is TGTGCCAGCAGCTTGTGGCAGGAGGGGGAGCAGAACTTC.